These 24 T cell receptor beta chains were all obtained from the same sample, sequenced in a study of T-cell memory formation after mild COVID-19. TCRdb processed the 5' RACE reads anew with MiXCR; each CDR3 protein has one entry. The repertoire holds about 360,000 distinct CDR3 sequences, with about 15% as singletons. The source material was PBMCs or a T cell subset sorted from them (not recorded which). These receptors came from a man aged 18 to 29 who had mild COVID-19 (a few samples of this study predate the infection). Cell type and time point are not known.

The sample holds many counts of this clonotype. The rearrangement uses TRBV7-2 and TRBJ2-7; D is unresolved. This CDR3 spans 14 amino acids. Trimming removed 1 base at V and 1 base at J, with 8 bases between. Germline loops: CDR1 SGHTA, CDR2 FQGNSA. CDR3 coding DNA: TGTGCCAGCAGCTTAGTCCCTGAATCCTACGAGCAGTACTTC. Amino acids: CASSLVPESYEQYF. Full variable domain (outside the CDR3, taken from reference TRBV7-2 and TRBJ2-7): GAGVSQSPSNKVTEKGKDVELRCDPISGHTALYWYRQSLGQGLEFLIYFQGNSAPDKSGLPSDRFSAERTGGSVSTLTIQRTQQEDSAVYLCASSLVPESYEQYFGPGTRLTVT.

The rearrangement uses TRBV5-1 and TRBJ2-5; 8 positions match TRBD1. The V gene's germline CDR1 is SGHRS and CDR2 YFSETQ. This CDR3 has 14 amino acids. After removal of 3 bases from V and 6 bases from J, the junction contained 7 bases not matched to a gene. The CDR3 protein is CASSSGQGIQTQYF. CDR3 DNA sequence: TGCGCCAGCAGCTCAGGACAGGGCATCCAGACCCAGTACTTC.

The chain employs TRBV4-1 and TRBJ2-1; D call uncertain. The V end was cut by 3 bases, the J end by 0 bases, with 12 bases between. This CDR3 region has 16 residues. Germline CDR1 reads MGHRA; CDR2 reads YSYEKL. This chain's CDR3 is CASSQGILSSYNEQFF. In DNA, the CDR3 is TGCGCCAGCAGCCAGGGAATATTGAGCTCCTACAATGAGCAGTTCTTC.

J is TRBJ2-1 and V is TRBV5-5; 7 nucleotides align to TRBD2. Germline lookup yields CDR1 SGHKS and CDR2 YYEKEE (reference sequence). The CDR3 is 15 residues long. After removal of 4 bases from V and 0 bases from J, the junction contained 4 bases not matched to a gene. The CDR3 DNA sequence: TGTGCCAGCAGCCCGAGCGGGGCCTCCTACAATGAGCAGTTCTTC. This gives the protein CASSPSGASYNEQFF. The full variable domain, rest sourced from reference TRBV5-5 and TRBJ2-1, is DAGVTQSPTHLIKTRGQQVTLRCSPISGHKSVSWYQQVLGQGPQFIFQYYEKEERGRGNFPDRFSARQFPNYSSELNVNALLLGDSALYLCASSPSGASYNEQFFGPGTRLTVL.

This clonotype was picked up a small number of times. This chain joins TRBV11-2 and TRBJ1-2; D unclear. Trimming left V 4 bases short and J 1 base short, with 22 bases between. Germline V gene lookup returns CDR1 SGHAT and CDR2 FQNNGV. The CDR3 totals 18 residues. CDR3 in DNA: TGTGCCAGCAGCTCCCCATCGGGCAGGCCGATTCTTAACTATGGCTACACCTTC. Translating gives CASSSPSGRPILNYGYTF.

The rearrangement joins TRBV6-5 to TRBJ2-2, with TRBD1 matching 7 bases. This CDR3 comprises 15 residues. Germline V CDR1 and CDR2: MNHEY, SVGAGI. The trim removed 2 bases at V and 4 bases at J, leaving 4 bases unmatched. The CDR3 sequence: CASSYRDSTTGELFF. The CDR3 nucleotides read TGTGCCAGCAGTTACCGGGACAGTACCACCGGGGAGCTGTTTTTT.

This clonotype came up many times. The CDR3 coding sequence is TGTGCCAGCCGGGAGGGGCAGGGGGCTTACGAGCAGTACTTC. This encodes CASREGQGAYEQYF. V usage is TRBV12-3 or TRBV12-4 and J usage is TRBJ2-7; D might be TRBD1 or TRBD2, each matching 8 bases. The CDR3 spans 14 residues. With 8 bases removed from V and 4 bases from J, the gap between germline ends came to 18 bases.

This clonotype has ten or more counts. This sequence joins TRBV4-1 and TRBJ2-4, with D unclear. This CDR3 is built from 12 residues. The germline V gene encodes CDR1 MGHRA and CDR2 YSYEKL. The V gene lost 1 base and the J gene lost 6 bases, with 4 bases spanning the gap. CDR3 sequence (DNA): TGCGCCAGCAGCCAAGCTGGAAACATTCAGTACTTC. Translating gives CASSQAGNIQYF.

V gene TRBV10-2 combines with J gene TRBJ2-5; D uncertain. Germline CDR1 and CDR2: WSHSY and SAAADI. Trimming removed 3 bases at V and 7 bases at J, with 12 bases between. This CDR3 comprises 13 residues. The CDR3 loop is CASSDSNGWTQYF. The CDR3 nucleotides are TGCGCCAGCAGTGACAGTAACGGTTGGACCCAGTACTTC.

The rearrangement joins TRBV12-3 or TRBV12-4 to TRBJ1-4; no definite D call. This CDR3 comprises 12 residues. V lost 5 bases, J lost 7 bases, and 8 bases lay in between. DNA for the CDR3: TGTGCCAGCAGTCCTCGGGGTGAAAAACTGTTTTTT. This translates into CASSPRGEKLFF.

This clonotype was seen ten or more times. The V call is TRBV6-1, the J call TRBJ1-2, with no clear D. Trimming removed 0 bases at V and 3 bases at J, with 8 bases between. CDR3 length equals 14 residues. Germline V CDR1 and CDR2: MNHNS, SASEGT. CDR3 protein: CASSEAVWDYGYTF. The CDR3 bases are TGTGCCAGCAGTGAAGCGGTATGGGACTATGGCTACACCTTC.

The chain recombines TRBV7-2 with TRBJ1-2; 7 bases line up with TRBD1. Germline V CDR1 and CDR2: SGHTA, FQGNSA. V lost 5 bases, J lost 4 bases, and 10 bases stayed unmatched. This CDR3 is 15 amino acids long. CDR3 sequence (DNA): TGTGCCAGCAGCCCACGACAGGGAATAGGCTATGGCTACACCTTC. Translation: CASSPRQGIGYGYTF.

The rearrangement uses TRBV7-2 and TRBJ2-7; TRBD2 is a possible D gene (5 bases). This CDR3 comprises 15 residues. With 6 bases removed from V and 1 base from J, the gap between germline ends came to 16 bases. CDR1 SGHTA and CDR2 FQGNSA come from the germline V gene. The CDR3 region has the DNA TGTGCCAGCAGTTCCTCATGGACTGTATCCTACGAGCAGTACTTC. It specifies CASSSSWTVSYEQYF.

This clonotype showed up just a few times. This rearrangement joins TRBV4-3 to TRBJ2-4; D may correspond to TRBD1 or TRBD2 (5 bases each). The V end was cut by 3 bases, the J end by 6 bases, with 18 bases between. Germline V gene sequence: CDR1 LGHNA, CDR2 YSLEER. This CDR3 has 16 amino acids. The DNA of the CDR3 is TGCGCCAGCAGCCATGACCGGGACGCTTGGGGAAACATTCAGTACTTC. It is translated as CASSHDRDAWGNIQYF.

The chain recombines TRBV4-2 with TRBJ2-1, with D maybe TRBD2 (5 bases). V dropped 3 bases and J dropped 2 bases, with 17 bases sitting between them. CDR1 and CDR2 (germline): LGHNA, YNFKEQ. The CDR3 is 17 residues long. CDR3 in DNA: TGTGCCAGCAGCCATGAATTAGGGAGATTAGCCTACAATGAGCAGTTCTTC. Encoded protein: CASSHELGRLAYNEQFF.

Ten or more counts support this clonotype. CDR3 DNA sequence: TGTGCCAGCAGCTGGAACACTGAAGCTTTCTTT. Translation gives CASSWNTEAFF. The gene calls are TRBV7-8 and TRBJ1-1; D not resolved. V was trimmed by 4 bases and J by 1 base, leaving 1 base between them. Germline V CDR1 and CDR2: SGHVS, FQNEAQ. There are 11 residues in the CDR3.

CDR3 loop: CSVDKGQGTDTQYF. The CDR3 nucleotides read TGCAGCGTTGACAAGGGGCAGGGCACAGATACGCAGTATTTT. J is TRBJ2-3 and V is TRBV29-1; D may be TRBD1 (5 bases). Germline V gene lookup returns CDR1 SQVTM and CDR2 ANQGSEA. The CDR3 covers 14 residues. Trimming took 3 bases from V and 1 from J, leaving 11 bases between them.

This clonotype has a handful of counts. This chain connects TRBV4-3 to TRBJ2-5; 7 positions agree with TRBD1. J gave up 5 bases and V 0 bases, and 9 bases lay outside the gene matches. This CDR3 has 16 residues. Germline lookup yields CDR1 LGHNA and CDR2 YSLEER. The CDR3 loop reads CASSQDGTVLTETQYF. The CDR3, as DNA: TGCGCCAGCAGCCAAGACGGGACAGTATTAACGGAGACCCAGTACTTC.

The chain carries TRBV20-1 and TRBJ1-2; D is undetermined. CDR1 DFQATT and CDR2 SNEGSKA come from the germline V gene (reference sequence). Deletions cut 0 bases from V and 3 bases from J, with 8 bases between. The CDR3 totals 13 residues. CDR3 DNA: TGCAGTGCTAGAGAGGAGAGGGACTATGGCTACACCTTC. It codes for CSAREERDYGYTF.

This chain links TRBV20-1 with TRBJ2-5; D is possibly TRBD2 (7 bases). The V end lost 6 bases, the J end lost 7 bases, and 15 bases lay between the germline ends. This CDR3 contains 12 residues. CDR1 is DFQATT, CDR2 SNEGSKA, per germline (reference sequence). CDR3 coding DNA: TGCAGTGCCCGCAGGGAGGGGGGGACCCAGTACTTC. The encoded protein is CSARREGGTQYF.

This clonotype has a handful of counts. The chain has TRBV12-3 or TRBV12-4 and TRBJ2-1; TRBD2 aligns across 12 bases. There are 19 residues in the CDR3. The V gene end was trimmed by 6 bases and the J gene end by 5 bases; junction bases not matched to a gene: 17. The CDR3: CASRDPGTSGLNLDNEQFF. CDR3 DNA: TGTGCCAGCAGGGACCCCGGGACTAGCGGGCTCAACCTCGACAATGAGCAGTTCTTC.

This clonotype turned up a few times. V usage is TRBV4-1 and J usage is TRBJ2-1, with 10 positions matching TRBD2. J gave up 6 bases and V 4 bases, and 12 bases lay outside the gene matches. CDR3 length: 17 amino acids. Germline V gene lookup returns CDR1 MGHRA and CDR2 YSYEKL. The CDR3 DNA reads as TGCGCCAGCAGCCCGGGACTAGCGTATGATTTACGCAATGAGCAGTTCTTC. It translates to CASSPGLAYDLRNEQFF.

This clonotype was seen many times. The V and J genes are TRBV5-1 and TRBJ2-1; no reliable D call. Trimming took 0 bases from V and 0 from J, leaving 4 bases between them. From germline, CDR1 is SGHRS and CDR2 YFSETQ. This CDR3 region has 14 residues. The CDR3 spells CASSLASSYNEQFF. CDR3 DNA: TGCGCCAGCAGCTTGGCTAGCTCCTACAATGAGCAGTTCTTC.

This clonotype was seen only a few times. The chain uses TRBV6-1 and TRBJ2-1, with D tentatively TRBD1 or TRBD2 (7 bases each). V lost 3 bases to trimming and J lost 8 bases, with 17 bases between them. This CDR3 contains 15 residues. CDR1 MNHNS and CDR2 SASEGT come from the germline V gene. CDR3: CASSDQGGAGHEQFF. CDR3 bases: TGTGCCAGCAGTGACCAGGGGGGGGCCGGCCATGAGCAGTTCTTC.